A single sample is the source of the 17 T cell receptor beta chains below, sequenced in a study of regulatory T cells in long-lasting Graves disease. Investigators prepared the TCR beta libraries by applying iRepertoire HTBI primers and Arm-PCR of CDR3 regions. TCRdb fed the multiplex PCR reads into MiXCR, producing one record per CDR3 protein. This repertoire shows 420,000 or so distinct CDR3 sequences, roughly a quarter found once; its top ten account for 26%. Sample time point: persistent/refractory GD, antithyroid drugs over 5 years with positive TRAb. Scientists built the TCR library using RNA that was extracted from PBMCs. The sample consisted of peripheral blood mononuclear cells (PBMCs), taken when the disease was refractory, from a patient treated with antithyroid drugs. These receptors came from a female donor with Graves disease.

To note about this clonotype: One end of the junction varies from germline; a read error may be responsible. This sequence joins TRBV27 and TRBJ1-1, with 8 positions matching TRBD1. Per the germline V gene, CDR1 is MNHEY and CDR2 is SMNVEV (reference sequence). CDR3 length: 16 residues. CDR3 region: CASSLSRGLLNTEAFF. CDR3 coding DNA: TGTGCCAGCAGTTTATCCAGGGGGCTGTTGAACACTGAAGCCTTCTTT.

V is TRBV9 and J is TRBJ1-3; D gene unclear. V lost 0 bases to trimming and J lost 4 bases, with 5 bases between them. CDR3 size: 13 residues. The germline CDR1 and CDR2 sequences are SGDLS and YYNGEE. CDR3 in DNA: TGTGCCAGCAGCGTAGACATCGGAAACACCATATATTTT. It specifies CASSVDIGNTIYF. The full variable domain, with the rest looked up from reference TRBV9 and TRBJ1-3, is DSGVTQTPKHLITATGQRVTLRCSPRSGDLSVYWYQQSLDQGLQFLIQYYNGEERAKGNILERFSAQQFPDLHSELNLSSLELGDSALYFCASSVDIGNTIYFGEGSWLTVV.

This clonotype was recorded a few times. The genes are TRBV2 and TRBJ2-7; 9 bases are shared with TRBD2. CDR1 is SNHLY and CDR2 is FYNNEI in the germline V gene. The CDR3 consists of 13 residues. V lost 1 base, J lost 13 bases, and 8 bases stayed unmatched. This CDR3 is CASSEGGAGGRYF. The CDR3 DNA reads TGTGCCAGCAGTGAAGGGGGAGCGGGAGGAAGATACTTC.

This clonotype was recorded at least ten times. The chain's CDR3 is CASRDIGQGEETQYF. The CDR3, as DNA: TGTGCCAGCAGAGATATAGGACAGGGCGAAGAGACCCAGTACTTC. The rearrangement joins TRBV2 to TRBJ2-5; TRBD1 aligns across 8 bases. From germline, CDR1 is SNHLY and CDR2 FYNNEI. CDR3 length: 15 residues. Trimming removed 6 bases from V and 3 bases from J; junction bases left unmatched: 9. Filled out from reference TRBV2 and TRBJ2-5, the complete variable domain reads EPEVTQTPSHQVTQMGQEVILRCVPISNHLYFYWYRQILGQKVEFLVSFYNNEISEKSEIFDDQFSVERPDGSNFTLKIRSTKLEDSAMYFCASRDIGQGEETQYFGPGTRLLVL.

The chain has TRBV20-1 and TRBJ1-1; TRBD1 is a possible D gene (6 bases). Germline-derived CDR1 and CDR2 are DFQATT and SNEGSKA (reference sequence). Trimming left V 3 bases short and J 1 base short, with 9 bases between. The CDR3 consists of 13 residues. In nucleotides, the CDR3 is TGCAGTGCTAGTTCAGGGGAGAACACTGAAGCTTTCTTT. Translated: CSASSGENTEAFF.

This clonotype was seen many times. The chain uses TRBV12-3 or TRBV12-4 and TRBJ1-2; the D is unclear. V lost 6 bases, J lost 3 bases, and 14 bases lay in between. This CDR3 is built from 14 residues. The DNA of the CDR3 is TGTGCCAGCAGCACTACGTCACTTCACTATGGCTACACCTTC. Its translation is CASSTTSLHYGYTF.

This clonotype was seen more than once but under ten times. The chain recombines TRBV29-1 with TRBJ1-2; D not certain. The germline V gene has CDR1 SQVTM and CDR2 ANQGSEA. Trimming removed 6 bases at V and 4 bases at J, with 9 bases between. The CDR3 spans 11 residues. The CDR3, as DNA: TGCAGCGTCGGGGAAAGCTATGGCTACACCTTC. This sequence encodes CSVGESYGYTF.

A remark on this clonotype: This clone may be a read error of a much larger clone one base away. The chain employs TRBV28 and TRBJ2-2, with 9 nucleotides matching TRBD1. The V gene's germline CDR1 is MDHEN and CDR2 SYDVKM. The J segment lost 7 bases and the V segment lost 7 bases, leaving 7 bases of the junction unmatched. The CDR3 is made up of 14 amino acids. Here the CDR3 reads CASTGQGQVGELFF. CDR3 in DNA: TGTGCCAGCACAGGACAGGGGCAGGTCGGGGAGCTGTTTTTT.

For the CDR3, the DNA is TGCAGCGCCGGGACAGGAAACTACGAGCAGTACTTC. Encoded protein: CSAGTGNYEQYF. The rearrangement uses TRBV29-1 and TRBJ2-5, with 8 bases identical to TRBD1. The end of the DNA fits TRBJ2-7 better, so the J call may be wrong. Germline lookup yields CDR1 SQVTM and CDR2 ANQGSEA. CDR3 length equals 12 residues.

The gene calls are TRBV7-7 and TRBJ2-5, with D possibly TRBD2 on 6 matching bases. This CDR3 is built from 13 residues. In germline, CDR1 is SSHAT, CDR2 FNYEAQ (reference sequence). Trimming removed 1 base from V and 11 bases from J, with 14 bases in between. DNA of the CDR3: TGTGCCAGCAGCTTAGATGGGCGGGACGGGCAGTACTTC. Amino acids: CASSLDGRDGQYF.

For this clonotype: Since no conserved phenylalanine or tryptophan closes the CDR3, a read error is the likely cause. The chain links TRBV5-6 to TRBJ1-5; D unresolved. There are 14 residues in the CDR3. Germline values: CDR1 SGHDT, CDR2 YYEEEE. The ends were cut back, 1 base at V and 0 bases at J, with 5 bases in the middle. The DNA for the CDR3 is TGTGCCAGCAGCTTGACGACTAGCAATCAGCCCCAGCATTCT. Encoded protein: CASSLTTSNQPQHS.

This clonotype was found many times. The gene calls are TRBV27 and TRBJ1-2; 8 bases fit TRBD1. Trimming removed 6 bases from V and 6 bases from J; junction bases left unmatched: 9. CDR1 is MNHEY and CDR2 is SMNVEV in the germline V gene (reference sequence). This CDR3 is 14 amino acids long. The CDR3 coding sequence is TGTGCCAGCAGATTAGGGGACAGGACGGATGGCTACACCTTC. This sequence encodes CASRLGDRTDGYTF.

The chain is built from TRBV5-1 and TRBJ2-1; 13 bases map to TRBD2. The length of the CDR3 is 15 residues. Germline trimming cut 5 bases from V and 10 bases from J; bases unmatched to any gene: 9. CDR1 and CDR2 from the germline V gene are SGHRS and YFSETQ. DNA of the CDR3: TGCGCCAGCAGTCCCGGACTAGCGGGAGTTGACGAGCAGTTCTTC. As protein: CASSPGLAGVDEQFF. Combining the CDR3 with reference TRBV5-1 and TRBJ2-1 gives the whole variable domain KAGVTQTPRYLIKTRGQQVTLSCSPISGHRSVSWYQQTPGQGLQFLFEYFSETQRNKGNFPGRFSGRQFSNSRSEMNVSTLELGDSALYLCASSPGLAGVDEQFFGPGTRLTVL.

This clonotype has at least ten counts. The rearrangement links TRBV28 to TRBJ1-4, with D tentatively TRBD1 (5 bases). V lost 1 base and J lost 7, with 7 bases in between. CDR3 size: 13 residues. Germline assignment: CDR1 MDHEN and CDR2 SYDVKM. The CDR3, as DNA: TGTGCCAGCAGTTTATTTAGGGGTGAAAAACTGTTTTTT. It codes for CASSLFRGEKLFF.

A few counts support this clonotype. The chain employs TRBV12-3 or TRBV12-4 and TRBJ1-2; a possible D gene is TRBD1 (5 bases). The CDR3 is 13 amino acids. V dropped 1 base and J dropped 4 bases, with 7 bases sitting between them. The CDR3: CASSLGTSYGYTF. The CDR3 DNA follows: TGTGCCAGCAGTTTAGGGACATCCTATGGCTACACCTTC.

This rearrangement joins TRBV19 to TRBJ1-2; 8 bases map to TRBD1. The CDR3 length is 15 residues. Per germline, CDR1 LNHDA and CDR2 SQIVND (reference sequence). Trimming took 5 bases from V and 5 from J; bases not matched to a gene: 10. CDR3 amino acids: CASSGRQGLLYGYTF. CDR3 nucleotides: TGTGCCAGTAGTGGCCGACAGGGGCTCTTGTATGGCTACACCTTC.

V and J are TRBV4-1 and TRBJ2-2; TRBD2 matches at 10 bases. Looked up from germline, CDR1 is MGHRA and CDR2 is YSYEKL. V shed 3 bases, J shed 6 bases, and the junction held 16 bases outside the gene matches. The CDR3 is 19 residues long. This chain's CDR3 is CASSHLVPSGSSFSGELFF. Here the CDR3 DNA reads TGCGCCAGCAGCCACCTGGTCCCTAGCGGGAGTTCTTTTTCCGGGGAGCTGTTTTTT.